The 5 T cell receptor beta chains given below trace back to one sample, sequenced in a study of shared clonotypes between healthy human individuals. Some clones are missing from TCRdb's copy, which holds only in-frame ones; the method was immunoSEQ multiplex PCR. The top ten hold about 0.89% of the sample, which has around 1,100,000 clones, 70% to 85% seen once. Sequencing input: memory CD4+ T cells from PBMCs. Subset indicated: CD45RA-negative fraction. Every receptor here comes from a man younger than 35 in good health. Some clones in this sample may be carry-over from other donors' samples.

This rearrangement joins TRBV27 to TRBJ2-7; no definite D call. Trimming removed 8 bases from V and 2 bases from J, with 22 bases in between. The CDR3 extends over 16 amino acids. Germline V lookup: CDR1 MNHEY, CDR2 SMNVEV (reference sequence). CDR3 amino acids: CASRPGVGGNPYEQYF. The DNA of the CDR3 is TGTGCCAGCCGTCCTGGTGTGGGCGGTAACCCCTACGAGCAGTACTTC.

This clone came up a few times. The J gene is TRBJ1-5, the V gene TRBV28, with 9 bases that match TRBD1. CDR1 and CDR2 (germline): MDHEN, SYDVKM. The CDR3 contains 14 residues. The V and J ends lost 7 bases and 6 bases, in that order; junction bases with no gene match: 7. The CDR3 region is CASTWDRERQPQHF. In nucleotides, the CDR3 is TGTGCCAGCACCTGGGACAGGGAACGTCAGCCCCAGCATTTT.

Comment on this clone: Different DNA sequences within this sample yield the same CDR3. The chain couples TRBV6-5 to TRBJ2-1; the match to TRBD2 covers 13 bases. Germline CDR1 and CDR2: MNHEY and SVGAGI. Trimming at V came to 9 bases and at J to 8 bases, leaving 7 bases not matched to a gene. The CDR3 contains 14 residues. Here the CDR3 reads CASRTSGRVDEQFF. Here the CDR3 DNA reads TGTGCCAGTAGAACTAGCGGGAGGGTAGATGAGCAGTTCTTC.

The rearrangement joins TRBV27 to TRBJ1-4; D gene uncertain. V gave up 3 bases and J gave up 4 bases, with 9 bases separating them. Germline assignment: CDR1 MNHEY and CDR2 SMNVEV (reference sequence). The CDR3 is 14 residues long. CDR3 DNA: TGTGCCAGCAGTTTTAGGGCCGATAATGAAAAACTGTTTTTT. It is translated as CASSFRADNEKLFF.

The chain carries TRBV11-2 and TRBJ1-5; D perhaps matches TRBD1 (6 bases). Trimming removed 0 bases from V and 7 bases from J, with 16 bases in between. This CDR3 spans 16 amino acids. From germline, CDR1 is SGHAT and CDR2 FQNNGV. This CDR3 is CASSLDRAGAGQPQHF. The DNA of the CDR3 is TGTGCCAGCAGCTTAGATCGAGCGGGGGCAGGGCAGCCCCAGCATTTT. Full variable domain (rest looked up from reference TRBV11-2 and TRBJ1-5): EAGVAQSPRYKIIEKRQSVAFWCNPISGHATLYWYQQILGQGPKLLIQFQNNGVVDDSQLPKDRFSAERLKGVDSTLKIQPAKLEDSAVYLCASSLDRAGAGQPQHFGDGTRLSIL.